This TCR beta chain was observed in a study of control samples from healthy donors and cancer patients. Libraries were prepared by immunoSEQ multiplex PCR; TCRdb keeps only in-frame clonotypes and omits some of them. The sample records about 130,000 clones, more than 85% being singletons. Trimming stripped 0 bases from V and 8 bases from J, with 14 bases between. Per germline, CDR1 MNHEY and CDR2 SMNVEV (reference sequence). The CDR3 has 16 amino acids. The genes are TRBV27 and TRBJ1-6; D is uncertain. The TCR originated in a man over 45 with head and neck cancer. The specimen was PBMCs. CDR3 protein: CASSLSILSGDSPLHF. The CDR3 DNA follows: TGTGCCAGCAGTTTATCTATTCTAAGTGGGGATTCACCCCTCCACTTT.